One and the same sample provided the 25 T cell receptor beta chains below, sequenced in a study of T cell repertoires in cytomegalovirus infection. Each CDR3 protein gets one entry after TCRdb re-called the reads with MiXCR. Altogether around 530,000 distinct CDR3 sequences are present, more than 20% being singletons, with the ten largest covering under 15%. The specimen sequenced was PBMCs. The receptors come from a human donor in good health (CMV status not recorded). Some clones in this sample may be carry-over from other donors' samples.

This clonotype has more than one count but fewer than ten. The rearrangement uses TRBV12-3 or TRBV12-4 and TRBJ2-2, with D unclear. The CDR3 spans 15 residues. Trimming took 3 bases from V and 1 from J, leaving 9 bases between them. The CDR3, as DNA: TGTGCCAGCAGTTTCGGACGACGGAACACCGGGGAGCTGTTTTTT. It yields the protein CASSFGRRNTGELFF.

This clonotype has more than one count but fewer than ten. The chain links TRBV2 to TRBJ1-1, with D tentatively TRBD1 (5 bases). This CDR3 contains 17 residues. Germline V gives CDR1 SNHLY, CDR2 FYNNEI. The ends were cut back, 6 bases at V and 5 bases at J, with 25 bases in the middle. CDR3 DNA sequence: TGTGCCAGCAGGGAAAGACACATCACTCTAAGGGGAACTGAAGCTTTCTTT. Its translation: CASRERHITLRGTEAFF.

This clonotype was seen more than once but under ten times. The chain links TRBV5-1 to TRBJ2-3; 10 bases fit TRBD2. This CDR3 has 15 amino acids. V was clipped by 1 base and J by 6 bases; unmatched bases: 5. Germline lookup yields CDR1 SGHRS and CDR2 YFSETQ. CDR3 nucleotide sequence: TGCGCCAGCAGCTTGTCTAGCGGGAGAGGGGATACGCAGTATTTT. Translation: CASSLSSGRGDTQYF.

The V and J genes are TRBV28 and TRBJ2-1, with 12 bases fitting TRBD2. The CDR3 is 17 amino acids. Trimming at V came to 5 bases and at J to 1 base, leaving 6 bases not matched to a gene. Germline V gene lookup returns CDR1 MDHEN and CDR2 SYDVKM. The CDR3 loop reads CASSLLAGGPSYNEQFF. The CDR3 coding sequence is TGTGCCAGCAGTCTTCTAGCGGGAGGGCCTTCCTACAATGAGCAGTTCTTC.

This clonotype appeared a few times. The CDR3 DNA reads as TGTGCCAGCAGTCCCGCGAGGGACATTCAGTACTTC. It encodes CASSPARDIQYF. The chain links TRBV12-3 or TRBV12-4 to TRBJ2-4; D might be TRBD2 (5 bases). The CDR3 is made up of 12 amino acids. Trimming stripped 5 bases from V and 8 bases from J, with 10 bases between.

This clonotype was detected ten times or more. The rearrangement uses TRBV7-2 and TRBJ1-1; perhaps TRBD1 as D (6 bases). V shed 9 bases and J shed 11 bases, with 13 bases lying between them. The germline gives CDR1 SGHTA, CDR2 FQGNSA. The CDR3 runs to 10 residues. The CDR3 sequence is CASLRGGAFF. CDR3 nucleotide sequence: TGTGCCAGTCTCCGAGGGGGGGCTTTCTTT.

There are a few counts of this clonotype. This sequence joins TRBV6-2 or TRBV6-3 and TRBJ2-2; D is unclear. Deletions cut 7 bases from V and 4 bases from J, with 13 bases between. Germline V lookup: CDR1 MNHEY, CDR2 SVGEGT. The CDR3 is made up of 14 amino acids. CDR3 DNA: TGTGCCAGCAATATAGACTTCGCCACCGGGGAGCTGTTTTTT. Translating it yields CASNIDFATGELFF.

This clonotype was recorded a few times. CDR3 sequence reads: CSANLAIQETQYF. The CDR3 coding sequence is TGCAGCGCCAATCTAGCGATCCAAGAGACCCAGTACTTC. The chain recombines TRBV29-1 with TRBJ2-5; D perhaps matches TRBD2 (6 bases). V lost 7 bases, J lost 1 base, and 13 bases lay in between. Germline V lookup: CDR1 SQVTM, CDR2 ANQGSEA. This CDR3 spans 13 amino acids.

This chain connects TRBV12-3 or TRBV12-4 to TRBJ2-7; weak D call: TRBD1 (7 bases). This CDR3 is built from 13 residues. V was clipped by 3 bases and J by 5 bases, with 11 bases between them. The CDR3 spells CASSFQGGHEQYF. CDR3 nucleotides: TGTGCCAGCAGTTTTCAGGGGGGCCACGAGCAGTACTTC.

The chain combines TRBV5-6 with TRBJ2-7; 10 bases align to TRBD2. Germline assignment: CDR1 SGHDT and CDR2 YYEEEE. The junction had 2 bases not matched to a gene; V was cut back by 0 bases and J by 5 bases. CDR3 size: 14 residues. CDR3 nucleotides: TGTGCCAGCAGCTTGGCGGGACTAGCGAACGAGCAGTACTTC. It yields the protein CASSLAGLANEQYF.

This CDR3 reads CASSLEEDNEQFF. The CDR3 nucleotides read TGTGCCAGCAGTTTGGAGGAAGACAATGAGCAGTTCTTC. The chain links TRBV6-8 to TRBJ2-1; a weak D match, TRBD2 (5 bases). The CDR3 runs 13 residues. Germline V gene lookup returns CDR1 MNHGY and CDR2 SAAAGT. The V end was cut by 4 bases, the J end by 5 bases, with 9 bases between.

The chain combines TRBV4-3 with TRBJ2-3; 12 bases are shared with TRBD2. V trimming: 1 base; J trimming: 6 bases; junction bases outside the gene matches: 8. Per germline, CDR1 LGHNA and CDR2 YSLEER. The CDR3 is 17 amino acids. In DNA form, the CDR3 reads TGCGCCAGCAGCCAAGCAACGACTAGCGGGAGAACGGATACGCAGTATTTT. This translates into CASSQATTSGRTDTQYF.

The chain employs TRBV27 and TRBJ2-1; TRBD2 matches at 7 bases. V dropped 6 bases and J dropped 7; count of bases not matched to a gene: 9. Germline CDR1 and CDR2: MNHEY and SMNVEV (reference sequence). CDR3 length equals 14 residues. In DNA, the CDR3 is TGTGCCAGCAGGGAGGCGGCGGGAGTGAATGAGCAGTTCTTC. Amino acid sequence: CASREAAGVNEQFF.

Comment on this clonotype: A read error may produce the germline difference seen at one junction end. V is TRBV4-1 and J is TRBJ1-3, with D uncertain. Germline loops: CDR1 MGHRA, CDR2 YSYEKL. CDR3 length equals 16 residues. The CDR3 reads CASSPLTRNAGNTTYF. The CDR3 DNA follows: TGCGCCAGCAGCCCCCTGACCCGGAACGCTGGAAACACCACATATTTT.

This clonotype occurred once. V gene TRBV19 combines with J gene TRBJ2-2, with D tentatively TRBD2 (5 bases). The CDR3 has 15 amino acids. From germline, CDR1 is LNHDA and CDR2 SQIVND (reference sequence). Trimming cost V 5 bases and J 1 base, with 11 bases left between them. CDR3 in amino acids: CASSPRRRNTGELFF. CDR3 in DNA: TGTGCCAGTAGTCCTAGGAGGAGGAACACCGGGGAGCTGTTTTTT.

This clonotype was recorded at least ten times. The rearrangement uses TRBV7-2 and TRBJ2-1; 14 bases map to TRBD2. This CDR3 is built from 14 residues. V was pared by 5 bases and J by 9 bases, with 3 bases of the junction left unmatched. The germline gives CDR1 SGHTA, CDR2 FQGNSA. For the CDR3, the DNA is TGTGCCAGCAGCAGGGGACTAGCGGGAGTTGAGCAGTTCTTC. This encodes CASSRGLAGVEQFF.

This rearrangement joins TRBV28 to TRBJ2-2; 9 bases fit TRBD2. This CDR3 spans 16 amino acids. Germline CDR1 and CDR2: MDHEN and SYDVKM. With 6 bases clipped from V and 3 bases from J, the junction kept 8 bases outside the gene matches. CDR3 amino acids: CASRKGTSTYTGELFF. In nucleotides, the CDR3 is TGTGCCAGCAGAAAAGGGACTAGCACTTACACCGGGGAGCTGTTTTTT.

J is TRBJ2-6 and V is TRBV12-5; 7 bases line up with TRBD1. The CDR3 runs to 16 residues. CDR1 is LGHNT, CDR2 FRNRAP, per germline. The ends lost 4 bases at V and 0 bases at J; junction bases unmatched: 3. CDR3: CASGWGTDSGANVLTF. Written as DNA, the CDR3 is TGTGCTAGTGGTTGGGGGACAGACTCTGGGGCCAACGTCCTGACTTTC.

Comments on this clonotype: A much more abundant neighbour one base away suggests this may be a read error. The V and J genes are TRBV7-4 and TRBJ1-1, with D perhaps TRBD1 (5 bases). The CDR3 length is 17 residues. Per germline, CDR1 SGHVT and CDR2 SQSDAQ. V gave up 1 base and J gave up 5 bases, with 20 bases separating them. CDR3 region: CASSLGGGGGGGTEAFF. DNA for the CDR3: TGTGCCAGCAGCTTAGGTGGGGGTGGGGGGGGTGGGACTGAAGCTTTCTTT.

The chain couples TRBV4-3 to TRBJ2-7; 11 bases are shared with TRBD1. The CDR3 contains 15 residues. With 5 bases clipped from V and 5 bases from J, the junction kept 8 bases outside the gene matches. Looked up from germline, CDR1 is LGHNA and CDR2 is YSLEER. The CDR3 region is CASSNGQGAVHEQYF. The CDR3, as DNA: TGCGCCAGCAGCAATGGACAGGGGGCTGTACACGAGCAGTACTTC.

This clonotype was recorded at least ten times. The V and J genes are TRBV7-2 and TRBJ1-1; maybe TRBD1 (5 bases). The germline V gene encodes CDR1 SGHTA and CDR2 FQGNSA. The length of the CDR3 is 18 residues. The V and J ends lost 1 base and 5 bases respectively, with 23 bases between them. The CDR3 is CASSLDRPRGGVGTEAFF. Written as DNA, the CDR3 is TGTGCCAGCAGCTTAGACAGGCCAAGGGGTGGAGTTGGGACTGAAGCTTTCTTT. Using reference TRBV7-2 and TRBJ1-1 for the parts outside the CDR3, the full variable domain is GAGVSQSPSNKVTEKGKDVELRCDPISGHTALYWYRQSLGQGLEFLIYFQGNSAPDKSGLPSDRFSAERTGGSVSTLTIQRTQQEDSAVYLCASSLDRPRGGVGTEAFFGQGTRLTVV.

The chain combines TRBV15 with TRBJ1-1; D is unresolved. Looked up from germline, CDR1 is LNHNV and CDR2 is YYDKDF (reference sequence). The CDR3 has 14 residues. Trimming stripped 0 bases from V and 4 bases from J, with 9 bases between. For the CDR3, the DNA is TGTGCCACCAGCAGAGATTTAATGGGCACTGAAGCTTTCTTT. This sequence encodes CATSRDLMGTEAFF.

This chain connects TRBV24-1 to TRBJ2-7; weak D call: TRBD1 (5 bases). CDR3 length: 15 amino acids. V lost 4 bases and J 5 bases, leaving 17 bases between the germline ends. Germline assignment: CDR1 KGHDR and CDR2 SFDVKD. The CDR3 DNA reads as TGTGCCACCAGTGAACTACAGGTCTCTGAGGACGAGCAGTACGTC. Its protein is CATSELQVSEDEQYV.

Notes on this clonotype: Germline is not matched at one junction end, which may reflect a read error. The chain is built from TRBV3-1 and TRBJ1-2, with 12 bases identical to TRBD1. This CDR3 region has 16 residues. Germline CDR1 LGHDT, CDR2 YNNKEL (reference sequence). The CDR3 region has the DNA TGTGCCAGCAGCAAGGGACAGGGGGCTTCCTTGCGTGGCTACAACTTC. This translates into CASSKGQGASLRGYNF.

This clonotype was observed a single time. The CDR3 region is CASSRGEVKPQETQYF. The CDR3 DNA is TGTGCCAGCAGCAGGGGGGAGGTTAAACCTCAAGAGACCCAGTACTTC. The rearrangement joins TRBV5-4 to TRBJ2-5; TRBD1 or TRBD2 may be the D gene (6 bases each). The CDR3 has 16 amino acids. The germline V and J ends were trimmed by 4 bases and 2 bases, with 18 bases remaining between them. Germline assignment: CDR1 SGHNT and CDR2 YYREEE (reference sequence).